The sequence of this T cell receptor beta chain was determined in a study of T cells in Graves' hyperthyroidism and ophthalmopathy (dated by TCRdb to between 2018 and 2021). A note on the overall study: Peripheral blood samples were taken at initial diagnosis, before any treatment was given. Thyroid tissue and blood T-cell repertoires from roughly 6 Graves' hyperthyroidism patients were also compared in the study. TCR V-J signatures able to tell the groups apart were searched for in a discovery cohort of 100 or so patients, of whom around 42 had Graves' ophthalmopathy and roughly 57 had stable Graves' hyperthyroidism. The roughly 100 discovery patients were randomly split 7:3 into training and test sets. TCR Vbeta CDR3 sequencing of 120 to 150 peripheral blood samples (roughly 41 ophthalmopathy, under 80 hyperthyroidism and approximately 17 progressor patients) is reported in the paper. Following sampling, methimazole starting at 30 mg daily was given to hyperthyroidism patients, and high-dose intravenous methylprednisolone was given to ophthalmopathy patients. Prospective prediction of ophthalmopathy was tested in an independent validation cohort consisting of fewer than 20 hyperthyroidism patients and some 15 patients who later progressed to ophthalmopathy. The investigation overall reported the following: Sample size was not statistically predetermined, and investigators were not blinded to group allocation. Most expanded thyroid clonotypes (frequency above 0.001) were also detected in blood, suggesting blood repertoires may reflect thyroid immune responses. Ophthalmopathy was separated from stable hyperthyroidism by a 13 V-J signature model, with around 90% sensitivity and 81% to 82% specificity obtained in cross-validation and 80%/75% obtained in testing. In validation, the model predicted progression to ophthalmopathy with 55% to 71% sensitivity and roughly 75% specificity, a median of around six months before onset.

Concerning this clonotype: Its antigen is currently not known. It has no much larger one-base neighbor in the sample; base qualities were not kept.

TCR beta CDR3 regions were amplified from RNA transcripts. The first round of RT-PCR for the TCR CDR3 was performed with the HTBI primer set and the Qiagen OneStep RT-PCR kit. Libraries were constructed in a second round of multiplex PCR, after which size selection and purification were performed. The libraries were sequenced on an Illumina HiSeq2000 using paired-end 100 bp reads. Per the source publication's procedure: SOAPnuke was used to process the raw data, removing reads that contained adapters or uncalled bases, had a mean Phred below 15, or lacked an exact match to the constant primer or identifier. High-quality paired reads were merged using COPE v1.2.5, and each unique nucleotide sequence was defined as a clonotype. Clonotypes were aligned to IMGT TRBV, TRBD and TRBJ reference segments using MiTCR v1.1. Analysis was restricted to V-J combinations with a frequency above 0.0001, which covered 99.2% of repertoires. The TCS score was defined as the ratio of F50 (clonal expansion) to E x V (chaos), calculated using BLOSUM62-based TCRdist between CDR3 peptides within each V-J. Welch's t-statistics and random forest reduced some 510 V-J features to 13, which were used in a naive Bayes classifier (R e1071). The public sequencing data were trimmed at Q25 with fastp and processed into clonotypes with MiXCR by TCRdb, which kept only in-frame beta chains. Merged by CDR3 protein, the rows form single entries marked with the most common genes and DNA. The V and J calls and clone size are TCRdb's, not the authors'. The sample yields approximately 490,000 distinct CDR3 sequences; approximately 23% were counted once. The ten largest clonotypes hold 45% to 55% of the sample.

Moderately to severely active disease, a Clinical Activity Score of at least 3, a NOSPECS grade of at least 4, and a duration under 3 months were present in ophthalmopathy patients. Any patient with an uncontrolled infection, another autoimmune disease, pregnancy or lactation was excluded. Clinical symptoms, serum thyroxine and TRAb, thyroid ultrasound, and orbital computed tomography formed the basis for the diagnoses. PBMCs were separated from roughly 10 ml of fresh peripheral blood using Ficoll-Paque density gradient centrifugation. Total RNA was extracted using Trizol reagent, and RNA quality was assessed on an Agilent 2100 Bioanalyzer. The germline V gene (reference sequence) supplies CDR1 GTSNPN and CDR2 SVGIG. Including the terminal cysteine and phenylalanine, the CDR3 comprises 13 residues. Only the CDR3 DNA is retained, 39 bases long and in frame from the first base. The trim is 7 bases for V and 2 bases for J, with a gap of 15 bases between the germline ends.

This receptor was identified in a woman aged 65 to 85 with Graves' ophthalmopathy. Sequenced sample: blood. This sequence uses TRBV30 and TRBJ2-7, with a tentative D gene TRBD2 over 6 matching bases. The DNA reads as follows: TGTGCCTCAACCGGGACTGGAACCTACGAGCAGTACTTC. Its translation reads: CASTGTGTYEQYF.